The 31 T cell receptor beta chains given below trace back to one sample, sequenced in a study of control samples from healthy donors and cancer patients. Repertoires were generated with immunoSEQ multiplex PCR, while TCRdb's copy carries only in-frame clones and drops some. The data contain 350,000 to 450,000 clones, approximately 92% of them singletons. Sequenced sample: PBMCs. The receptors stem from a man aged 35 to 55 with head and neck cancer.

V usage is TRBV27 and J usage is TRBJ1-1, with 12 bases identical to TRBD1. CDR1 MNHEY and CDR2 SMNVEV come from the germline V gene (reference sequence). V was clipped by 5 bases and J by 3 bases; unmatched bases: 16. This CDR3 is built from 19 residues. Here the CDR3 reads CASSPVPGQGAIKDTEAFF. The CDR3 nucleotides are TGTGCCAGCAGTCCAGTCCCGGGACAGGGGGCAATTAAGGACACTGAAGCTTTCTTT.

The chain joins TRBV19 to TRBJ1-6; tentatively, D is TRBD1 (6 bases). This CDR3 has 14 amino acids. Germline CDR1 LNHDA, CDR2 SQIVND (reference sequence). V lost 7 bases and J 8 bases, leaving 15 bases between the germline ends. CDR3 residues: CASIGGGVDSPLHF. Written as DNA, the CDR3 is TGTGCCAGTATCGGGGGCGGCGTGGATTCACCCCTCCACTTT.

This chain joins TRBV7-9 and TRBJ2-1; D tentatively fits TRBD1 or TRBD2 (5 bases each). CDR3 length: 12 residues. The V end lost 3 bases, the J end lost 10 bases, and 10 bases lay between the germline ends. CDR1 and CDR2 (germline): SEHNR, FQNEAQ (reference sequence). CDR3 residues: CASSFSGLEQFF. The CDR3 bases are TGTGCCAGCAGCTTTTCGGGGCTCGAGCAGTTCTTC.

The chain employs TRBV25-1 and TRBJ2-3; TRBD2 is a possible D gene (6 bases). V lost 0 bases and J 5 bases, leaving 15 bases between the germline ends. Germline CDR1 is MGHDK and CDR2 is SYGVNS. The CDR3 length is 16 residues. CDR3 protein: CASSEYGTLTGDTQYF. In DNA, the CDR3 is TGTGCCAGCAGTGAATACGGGACTCTTACCGGAGATACGCAGTATTTT.

The chain links TRBV7-9 to TRBJ1-5; TRBD1 might be the D (5 bases). CDR3 length equals 16 residues. From germline, CDR1 is SEHNR and CDR2 FQNEAQ (reference sequence). The V gene lost 3 bases and the J gene lost 1 base, with 13 bases spanning the gap. Here the CDR3 reads CASSLGRGGSNQPQHF. In DNA form, the CDR3 reads TGTGCCAGCAGCTTGGGGCGGGGTGGAAGCAATCAGCCCCAGCATTTT.

The rearrangement links TRBV7-3 to TRBJ2-2; 10 bases agree with TRBD1. The trim removed 5 bases at V and 6 bases at J, leaving 3 bases unmatched. Germline V CDR1 and CDR2: SGHTA, FQGTGA. The CDR3 extends over 14 amino acids. CDR3 loop: CASSLTGGPGELFF. The CDR3 nucleotides read TGTGCCAGCAGCCTGACAGGGGGCCCCGGGGAGCTGTTTTTT.

The rearrangement links TRBV7-9 to TRBJ1-2; TRBD1 might be the D (6 bases). The germline CDR1 and CDR2 sequences are SEHNR and FQNEAQ (reference sequence). V was shortened by 5 bases and J by 0 bases, with 16 bases between the two germline ends. The CDR3 runs to 16 residues. The CDR3 spells CASSASRGATNYGYTF. CDR3 DNA sequence: TGTGCCAGCAGCGCCTCCCGGGGGGCGACTAACTATGGCTACACCTTC.

The chain uses TRBV7-9 and TRBJ2-6; D ambiguous. Germline V gene data show CDR1 as SEHNR and CDR2 as FQNEAQ (reference sequence). V shed 5 bases and J shed 0 bases, with 11 bases lying between them. The CDR3 is 16 residues long. CDR3 sequence: CASSRIGYSGANVLTF. CDR3 DNA sequence: TGTGCCAGCAGCCGAATAGGATACTCTGGGGCCAACGTCCTGACTTTC. Full variable domain (remainder filled in from reference TRBV7-9 and TRBJ2-6): DTGVSQNPRHKITKRGQNVTFRCDPISEHNRLYWYRQTLGQGPEFLTYFQNEAQLEKSRLLSDRFSAERPKGSFSTLEIQRTEQGDSAMYLCASSRIGYSGANVLTFGAGSRLTVL.

The genes are TRBV5-1 and TRBJ1-2; 8 bases agree with TRBD1. From germline, CDR1 is SGHRS and CDR2 YFSETQ. Losses at the gene ends were 1 base for V and 8 bases for J; bases not matched to a gene: 10. The CDR3 loop spans 15 amino acids. CDR3 coding DNA: TGCGCCAGCAGCTTGTCCGGACAGGGCGGTGGCGGCTACACCTTC. Its translation is CASSLSGQGGGGYTF.

As for this clone: This CDR3 is also generated by other DNA sequences in the sample. J is TRBJ2-7 and V is TRBV3-1 (or the pseudogene TRBV3-2); D unclear. CDR1 and CDR2 from the germline V gene are LGHDT and YNNKEL (reference sequence). The CDR3 is 11 amino acids. Trimming stripped 2 bases from V and 3 bases from J, with 2 bases between. CDR3 protein: CASSQLYEQYF. The CDR3 nucleotides are TGTGCCAGCAGCCAACTCTACGAGCAGTACTTC.

The chain recombines TRBV15 with TRBJ1-1; D unresolved. This CDR3 has 14 amino acids. Trimming took off 0 bases at V and 4 bases at J, with 9 bases between the two ends. Germline-derived CDR1 and CDR2 are LNHNV and YYDKDF (reference sequence). The CDR3, as DNA: TGTGCCACCAGCAGAGATCCGGGGAGCACTGAAGCTTTCTTT. Translated: CATSRDPGSTEAFF.

The V call is TRBV5-6, the J call TRBJ1-1, with D hard to call. CDR3 length equals 12 residues. Germline V gene data show CDR1 as SGHDT and CDR2 as YYEEEE. Trimming removed 1 base at V and 8 bases at J, with 9 bases between. The CDR3 is CASSLRAPEAFF. CDR3 nucleotide sequence: TGTGCCAGCAGCTTGCGGGCCCCAGAAGCTTTCTTT.

This rearrangement joins TRBV5-1 to TRBJ1-4; D is unclear. V gave up 4 bases and J gave up 0 bases, with 10 bases separating them. Germline V CDR1 and CDR2: SGHRS, YFSETQ. This CDR3 region has 15 residues. DNA for the CDR3: TGCGCCAGCAGCCAGGACGGTGCAACTAATGAAAAACTGTTTTTT. Its protein product is CASSQDGATNEKLFF.

V gene TRBV5-1 combines with J gene TRBJ2-3; D might be TRBD1 (5 bases). This CDR3 spans 13 amino acids. Trimming left V 3 bases short and J 4 bases short, with 9 bases between. In germline, CDR1 is SGHRS, CDR2 YFSETQ. CDR3 in amino acids: CASSSSGPDTQYF. CDR3 bases: TGCGCCAGCAGCTCCTCAGGGCCAGATACGCAGTATTTT.

The rearrangement links TRBV6-2 or TRBV6-3 to TRBJ1-5; a weak D match, TRBD1 (6 bases). The CDR3 consists of 17 residues. V was trimmed by 3 bases and J by 1 base, leaving 16 bases between them. The germline V gene encodes CDR1 MNHEY and CDR2 SVGEGT. The DNA of the CDR3 is TGTGCCAGCAGTTATGATGGGGGGCGAGGAAGCAATCAGCCCCAGCATTTT. Protein product: CASSYDGGRGSNQPQHF.

The chain links TRBV7-3 to TRBJ2-3, with D perhaps TRBD2 (6 bases). V gave up 5 bases and J gave up 4 bases, with 19 bases separating them. Looked up from germline, CDR1 is SGHTA and CDR2 is FQGTGA. This CDR3 region has 16 residues. The chain's CDR3 is CASSGGRDSGPDTQYF. The CDR3 DNA reads TGTGCCAGCAGCGGCGGTAGGGACTCCGGCCCAGATACGCAGTATTTT.

V gene TRBV6-5 combines with J gene TRBJ2-7; no firm D call. Germline CDR1 MNHEY, CDR2 SVGAGI. Trimming removed 5 bases from V and 2 bases from J, with 4 bases in between. This CDR3 is built from 11 residues. The CDR3 spells CASSTTYEQYF. The CDR3 DNA reads TGTGCCAGCAGTACAACCTACGAGCAGTACTTC.

CDR3 sequence: CASSTRQGETQYF. In DNA, the CDR3 is TGTGCCAGCTCAACTAGACAGGGAGAGACCCAGTACTTC. The V and J genes are TRBV18 and TRBJ2-5, with 7 bases aligning to TRBD1. The V gene end was trimmed by 5 bases and the J gene end by 4 bases; junction bases not matched to a gene: 4. CDR1 is KGHSH and CDR2 is LQKENI in the germline V gene. The CDR3 contains 13 residues.

Only a few counts were recorded for this clone. This chain links TRBV21-1 with TRBJ1-1; TRBD1 is the table's D call, not checked against the DNA. TRBV21-1 is given as a pseudogene. The CDR3 runs to 17 residues. The CDR3 region is CASSKKTSGTFYTEAFF. In nucleotides, the CDR3 is TGTGCCAGCAGCAAAAAAACCTCCGGGACATTTTACACTGAAGCTTTCTTT.

J is TRBJ1-2 and V is TRBV24-1, with D possibly TRBD1 on 6 matching bases. This CDR3 is 14 amino acids long. The V and J ends lost 2 bases and 5 bases respectively, with 11 bases between them. Germline CDR1 reads KGHDR; CDR2 reads SFDVKD. CDR3: CATSDWDTGYGYTF. As DNA, the CDR3 is TGTGCCACCAGTGATTGGGACACGGGTTATGGCTACACCTTC.

This chain links TRBV27 with TRBJ1-6; TRBD1 aligns across 7 bases. The V gene end was trimmed by 3 bases and the J gene end by 0 bases; junction bases not matched to a gene: 8. Per germline, CDR1 MNHEY and CDR2 SMNVEV (reference sequence). CDR3 length: 18 residues. The CDR3 DNA is TGTGCCAGCAGTTTCAAGGGGGCGACGGGCTCCTATAATTCACCCCTCCACTTT. This codes for CASSFKGATGSYNSPLHF.

This clone has a single count. The gene calls are TRBV27 and TRBJ2-2, with 7 bases aligning to TRBD2. V shed 5 bases and J 4 bases; nucleotides not matched to a gene: 7. From germline, CDR1 is MNHEY and CDR2 SMNVEV (reference sequence). This CDR3 region has 15 residues. CDR3 bases: TGTGCCAGCAGTCCCCCGGGGGAGGGCACCGGGGAGCTGTTTTTT. It is translated as CASSPPGEGTGELFF.

This chain uses TRBV11-2 with TRBJ1-6; no clear D gene. CDR1 and CDR2 from the germline V gene are SGHAT and FQNNGV. The CDR3 length is 17 residues. Trimming took off 5 bases at V and 8 bases at J, with 22 bases between the two ends. CDR3 in DNA: TGTGCCAGCAGCCTTCTGGCGGGTAGATTTTCGGATTCACCCCTCCACTTT. Its translation is CASSLLAGRFSDSPLHF.

This clone was counted once. The rearrangement joins TRBV19 to TRBJ2-3, with D unclear. V was shortened by 4 bases and J by 4 bases, with 6 bases between the two germline ends. Germline V gives CDR1 LNHDA, CDR2 SQIVND (reference sequence). The CDR3 contains 12 residues. The CDR3 sequence: CASSTGSDTQYF. The CDR3 coding sequence is TGTGCCAGTAGTACAGGATCAGATACGCAGTATTTT.

The gene calls are TRBV19 and TRBJ1-4, with TRBD1 matching 7 bases. The CDR3 has 12 residues. Losses at the gene ends were 7 bases for V and 6 bases for J; bases not matched to a gene: 2. Germline assignment: CDR1 LNHDA and CDR2 SQIVND (reference sequence). The CDR3 nucleotides read TGTGCCAGTACCGACAGGGATGAAAAACTGTTTTTT. This gives the protein CASTDRDEKLFF.

In the case of this clone: Other nucleotide sequences in the sample specify the same CDR3. The chain joins TRBV28 to TRBJ2-3, with a weak D call TRBD1 (5 bases). Trimming shortened V by 3 bases and J by 1 base, and 14 bases separated the two germline ends. Germline values: CDR1 MDHEN, CDR2 SYDVKM. The CDR3 length is 16 residues. CDR3 region: CASSFLTVEGTDTQYF. The CDR3 DNA is TGTGCCAGCAGTTTTCTGACAGTCGAGGGCACAGATACGCAGTATTTT.

This clone was picked up one time. CDR3 coding DNA: TGCGCCAGCAGCCAAGTGGGGGGAACGGGGCGAGGTACTGAAGCTTTCTTT. The encoded protein is CASSQVGGTGRGTEAFF. This chain links TRBV4-3 with TRBJ1-1, with D perhaps TRBD1 (5 bases). CDR1 and CDR2 (germline): LGHNA, YSLEER. V lost 1 base to trimming and J lost 5 bases, with 20 bases between them. The CDR3 has 17 amino acids.

The rearrangement links TRBV7-9 to TRBJ2-2; D is unresolved. CDR3 length: 13 residues. Germline V CDR1 and CDR2: SEHNR, FQNEAQ (reference sequence). Trimming pared 2 bases from V and 6 bases from J, leaving 7 bases between. CDR3: CASSLPKSGELFF. DNA of the CDR3: TGTGCCAGCAGCTTACCGAAATCCGGGGAGCTGTTTTTT.

CDR3 sequence: CASKGGTDLYGGYTF. CDR3 DNA: TGCGCCAGCAAAGGAGGGACAGATCTCTATGGAGGCTACACCTTC. This rearrangement joins TRBV5-1 to TRBJ1-2; 7 bases match TRBD1. V lost 6 bases, J lost 8 bases, and 16 bases stayed unmatched. The CDR3 totals 15 residues. CDR1 and CDR2 (germline): SGHRS, YFSETQ.

The chain employs TRBV6-5 and TRBJ1-3, with 7 bases matching TRBD1. This CDR3 region has 14 residues. CDR1 is MNHEY, CDR2 SVGAGI, per germline. J lost 2 bases, V lost 6 bases, and 4 bases had no gene match. The DNA for the CDR3 is TGTGCCAGCAGCGGGACAGCTACTGGAAACACCATATATTTT. Translation gives CASSGTATGNTIYF.

CDR3 amino acids: CASSLRFMQGPQHF. CDR3 DNA sequence: TGTGCCAGCAGTTTAAGGTTTATGCAGGGACCCCAGCATTTT. The chain links TRBV27 to TRBJ1-5; TRBD1 might be the D (5 bases). Trimming removed 2 bases from V and 10 bases from J, with 15 bases in between. The CDR3 has 14 residues. Germline assignment: CDR1 MNHEY and CDR2 SMNVEV (reference sequence).